This TCR beta chain was identified during a study of CD8 T cells in Susac syndrome. The germline V gene has CDR1 LGHNA and CDR2 YNFKEQ. This CDR3 region has 14 residues. The germline V and J ends were trimmed by 4 bases and 2 bases, with 9 bases remaining between them. After extraction with the RNeasy kit, roughly 0.45 to 1 ug of the RNA was reverse transcribed using random hexamers. From the immunoSEQ multiplex PCR reads, TCRdb called clonotypes with MiXCR, one entry per CDR3 protein. Seen here are 330,000 or so distinct CDR3 sequences, around 91% observed once, and the top ten hold less than 0.2%. The source is a human donor with multiple sclerosis. The chain combines TRBV4-2 with TRBJ2-4; maybe TRBD1 (5 bases). The source material was CD8+ T cells from PBMCs. The CDR3, as DNA: TGTGCCAGCAGCCGGGGCGTGTCCAAAAACATTCAGTACTTC. It is translated as CASSRGVSKNIQYF.